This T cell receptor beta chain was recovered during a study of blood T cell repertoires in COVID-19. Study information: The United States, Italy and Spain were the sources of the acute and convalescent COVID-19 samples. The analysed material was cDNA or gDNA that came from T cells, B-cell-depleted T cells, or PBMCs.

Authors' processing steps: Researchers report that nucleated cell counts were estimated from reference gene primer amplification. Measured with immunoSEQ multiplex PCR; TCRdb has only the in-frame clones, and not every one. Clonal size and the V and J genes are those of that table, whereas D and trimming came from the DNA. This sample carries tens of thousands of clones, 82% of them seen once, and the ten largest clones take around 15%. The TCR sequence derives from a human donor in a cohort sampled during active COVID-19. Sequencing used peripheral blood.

In nucleotides, the CDR3 is TGTGCCAGCAGCTTAGCCAGGGGGCAGCGGTCTGGAAACACCATATATTTT. Encoded protein: CASSLARGQRSGNTIYF. The rearrangement joins TRBV7-9 to TRBJ1-3, with 8 bases lining up with TRBD1. CDR1 is SEHNR, CDR2 FQNEAQ, per germline (reference sequence). The CDR3 consists of 17 residues. The junction had 5 bases not matched to a gene; V was cut back by 0 bases and J by 1 base.